This entry describes one T cell receptor beta chain. The data were obtained in a study of blood T cell repertoires in COVID-19. Whole-study context: Samples of COVID-19 (acute and convalescent) were obtained from the United States, Italy and Spain.

Authors' methods: Amplifying reference gene primers gave estimates of nucleated cell counts. Method: immunoSEQ multiplex PCR; TCRdb's copy keeps in-frame clones and lacks some. D and trimming were read from the DNA, whereas the V and J calls and clone size are those reported in that table. The sample records 430,000 or so clones, around nine tenths being singletons. The CDR3 consists of 12 residues. Germline lookup yields CDR1 LNHNV and CDR2 YYDKDF (reference sequence). Trimming stripped 0 bases from V and 6 bases from J, with 5 bases between. The sequence was collected from a man between 18 and 35 years old with COVID-19, enrolled during active disease. The genes are TRBV15 and TRBJ1-2; a weak D match, TRBD1 (5 bases). Input material: peripheral blood. CDR3 residues: CATSRDRDGYTF. DNA of the CDR3: TGTGCCACCAGCAGAGACAGGGATGGCTACACCTTC.